This T cell receptor beta chain is drawn from a study of T cells after posttransplantation cyclophosphamide. Produced via immunoSEQ multiplex PCR; TCRdb's table is partial and in-frame only. The specimen has roughly 26,000 clones, none found just once. Study-wide results and limits: Recipient CMV seropositivity and CMV reactivation strongly tracked TRB clonality. Later blood repertoires were often dominated by clones from the donor CD8+ memory compartment.

This clone was detected ten times or more. Its antigen is as yet unknown. V trimming: 4 bases; J trimming: 2 bases; junction bases outside the gene matches: 6. Germline CDR1 reads LNHDA; CDR2 reads SQIVND (reference sequence). This CDR3 has 15 amino acids. This clonotype was obtained from a man over 45 in good health, CMV-negative, and a related stem cell transplant donor. The V and J genes are TRBV19 and TRBJ2-7; TRBD1 aligns across 9 bases. Sequencing input: PBMCs. The CDR3 DNA is TGTGCCAGTAGTAAGGACAGGGGCCTAACCTACGAGCAGTACTTC. Its translation is CASSKDRGLTYEQYF. The whole variable domain, filled in from reference TRBV19 and TRBJ2-7, reads DGGITQSPKYLFRKEGQNVTLSCEQNLNHDAMYWYRQDPGQGLRLIYYSQIVNDFQKGDIAEGYSVSREKKESFPLTVTSAQKNPTAFYLCASSKDRGLTYEQYFGPGTRLTVT.